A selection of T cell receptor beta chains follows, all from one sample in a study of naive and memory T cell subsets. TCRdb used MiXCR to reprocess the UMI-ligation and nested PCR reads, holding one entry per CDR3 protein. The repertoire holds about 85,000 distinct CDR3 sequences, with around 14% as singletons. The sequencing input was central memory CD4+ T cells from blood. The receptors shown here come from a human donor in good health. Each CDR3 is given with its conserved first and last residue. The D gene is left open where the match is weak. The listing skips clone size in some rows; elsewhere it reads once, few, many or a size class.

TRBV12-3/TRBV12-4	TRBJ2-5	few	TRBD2	TGTGCCAGCAGTATAAGCGGGGGTGGGACCCAGTACTTC	CASSISGGGTQYF
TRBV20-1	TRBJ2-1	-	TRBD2	TGCAGTGCTAGAGCGGGGGGATCTTCCAATGAGCAGTCCTTC	CSARAGGSSNEQSF
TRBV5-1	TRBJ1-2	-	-	TGCGCCAGCAGCGGGGGACCGGGCAACTATGGCTACACCTTC	CASSGGPGNYGYTF
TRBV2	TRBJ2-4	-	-	TGTGCCAGCAGTCCTTCGGGGTGGTATGGAAACATTAAGTACTTC	CASSPSGWYGNIKYF
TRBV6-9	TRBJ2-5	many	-	TGTGCCAGCAGTACCCACAGGGGAGGTGGCGAGACCCAGTACTTC	CASSTHRGGGETQYF
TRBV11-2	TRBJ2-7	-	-	TGTGCCAGCAGCTTAGAGTCCCGCAACGAGCAGTACTTC	CASSLESRNEQYF
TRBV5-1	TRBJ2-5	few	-	TGCGCCAGCAGTACTGGTCAAGAGACCCAGTACTTC	CASSTGQETQYF
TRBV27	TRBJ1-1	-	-	TGTGCCAGCAGTTTATCGATGGGGGCCGAAGCTTTCTTT	CASSLSMGAEAFF
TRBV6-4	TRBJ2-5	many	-	TGTGCCAGCAGTGGACGGAAGAAAACCCAAGAGACCCAGTACTTC	CASSGRKKTQETQYF
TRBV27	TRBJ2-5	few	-	TGTGCCAGCAGTTCCGAATGGGGCGGGGGCCCGACCTGGGAATACTTC	CASSSEWGGGPTWEYF
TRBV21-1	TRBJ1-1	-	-	TGTGCCAGCGGGCGGGGCAGGGCACCCCACACTGAAGCTTTCTTT	CASGRGRAPHTEAFF
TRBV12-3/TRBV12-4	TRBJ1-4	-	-	TGTGCCAGCAGTTTTAGTCTAGGGAATGAAAAACTGTTTTTT	CASSFSLGNEKLFF
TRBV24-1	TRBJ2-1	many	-	TGTGCCACCAGTGATCCGGACCTAAATGAGCAGTTCTTC	CATSDPDLNEQFF
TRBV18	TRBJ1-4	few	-	TGTGCCAGCTCACAGGGGACCGAGGTCAATGAAAAACTGTTTTTT	CASSQGTEVNEKLFF
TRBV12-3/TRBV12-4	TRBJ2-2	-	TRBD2	TGTGCCAGCAGCGGGGGGAGCGGGACCAACACCGGGGAGCTGTTTTTT	CASSGGSGTNTGELFF
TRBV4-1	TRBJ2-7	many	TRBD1	TGCGCCAGCAGCCGAACAGGGGGCAGCTCCTACGAGCAGTACTTC	CASSRTGGSSYEQYF
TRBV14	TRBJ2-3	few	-	TGTGCCAGCAGTATCGGAGGCGGACTCACAGATACGCAGTATTTT	CASSIGGGLTDTQYF
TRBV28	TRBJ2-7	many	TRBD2	TGTGCCAGCATCCCTGGAGCGGGGGTCCTACGGGAGCAGTACTTC	CASIPGAGVLREQYF
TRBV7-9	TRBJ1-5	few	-	TGTGCCAGCAGCCCAGCAGGGTTGAGTAGCAATCAGCCCCAGCATTTT	CASSPAGLSSNQPQHF
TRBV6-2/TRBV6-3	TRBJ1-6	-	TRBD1	TGTGCCAGCAGGACAGAGACAGGGAATTCACCCCTCCACTTT	CASRTETGNSPLHF
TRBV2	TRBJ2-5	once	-	TGTGCCAGCAACCCACAAGAGACCCAGTACTTC	CASNPQETQYF
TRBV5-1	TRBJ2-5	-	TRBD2	TGCGCCAGCAGCTGGGGACTAGCGGGGTTAACAGAGACCCAGTACTTC	CASSWGLAGLTETQYF
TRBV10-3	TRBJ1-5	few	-	TGTGCCATCTCGGGACAACTCAATCAGCCCCAGCATTTT	CAISGQLNQPQHF
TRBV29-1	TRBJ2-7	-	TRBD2	TGCAGCGTCCTACTAGCGGGAACCTCCTACGAGCAGTACTTC	CSVLLAGTSYEQYF
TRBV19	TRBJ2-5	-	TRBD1	TGTGCCAGTAGTGCCCTGACAGGGGGCTTTGAAGAGACCCAGTACTTC	CASSALTGGFEETQYF
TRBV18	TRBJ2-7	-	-	TGTGCCAGCTCAGTACAGGCCTACGAGCAGTACTTC	CASSVQAYEQYF
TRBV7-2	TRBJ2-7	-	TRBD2	TGTGCCAGCAGCCAATTGAGCGGGAGTTTCTACGAGCAGTACTTC	CASSQLSGSFYEQYF
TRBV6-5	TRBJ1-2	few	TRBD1	TGTGCCAGCAGCCGGTCCTTTCCGGGACAGGGAAATTCCTATGGCTACACCTTC	CASSRSFPGQGNSYGYTF
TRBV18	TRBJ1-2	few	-	TGTGCCAGCTCACCATTATTCGGAAATCGGGACTATGGCTACACCTTC	CASSPLFGNRDYGYTF
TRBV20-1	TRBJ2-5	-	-	TGCAGTGCTAGAGACCAGACTAGAACCCAAGAGACCCAGTACTTC	CSARDQTRTQETQYF
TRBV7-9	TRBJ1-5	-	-	TGTGCCAGCAGCTTAGAGGGGGATCAGCCCCAGCATTTT	CASSLEGDQPQHF
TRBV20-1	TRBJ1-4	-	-	TGCAGTGCTAAGCGGCCAGCAACTAATGAAAAACTGTTTTTT	CSAKRPATNEKLFF
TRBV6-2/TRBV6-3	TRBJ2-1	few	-	TGTGCCAGCAGAAACCCTCAGAATGAGCAGTTCTTC	CASRNPQNEQFF
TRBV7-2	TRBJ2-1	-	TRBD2	TGTGCCAGCAGCCCCCCGTCGGTTAGCGGGCTAAAGGAGCAGTTCTTC	CASSPPSVSGLKEQFF
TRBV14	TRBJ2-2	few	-	TGTGCCAGCAGCCACCGCCAGACAAACACCGGGGAGCTGTTTTTT	CASSHRQTNTGELFF
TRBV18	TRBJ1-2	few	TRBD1	TGTGCCAGCTCACCGGGACAGGGTGATGGCTACACCTTC	CASSPGQGDGYTF
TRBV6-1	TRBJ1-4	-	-	TGTGCCAGCAGATCTAGTGGCCACCCTTGGGAAAAACTGTTTTTT	CASRSSGHPWEKLFF
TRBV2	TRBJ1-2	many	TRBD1	TGTGCCAGCGGGCGACAGGGAATGGATGATGGCTACACCTTC	CASGRQGMDDGYTF
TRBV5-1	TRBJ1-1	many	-	TGCGCCAGCAGCTTGGTGGAAGGGCAAACTGAAGCTTTCTTT	CASSLVEGQTEAFF
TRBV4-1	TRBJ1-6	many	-	TGCGCCAGCAGCCACCCCGCACGGGGCAGATCACCCCTCCACTTT	CASSHPARGRSPLHF
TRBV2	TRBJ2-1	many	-	TGTGCCAGCAGATCCGGGACGTACGAGAATGAGCAGTTCTTC	CASRSGTYENEQFF
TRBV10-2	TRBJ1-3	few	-	TGCGCCAGCAGACCCGACACTCGTAACTCTGGAAACACCATATATTTT	CASRPDTRNSGNTIYF
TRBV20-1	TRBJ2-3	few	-	TGCAGTGCCCCAGGGCGGAGTTACACGCAGTATTTT	CSAPGRSYTQYF
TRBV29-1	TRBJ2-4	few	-	TGCAGCGTTGAAGACGGTTACAGAACTTCCAAAAACATTCAGTACTTC	CSVEDGYRTSKNIQYF
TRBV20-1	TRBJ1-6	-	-	TGCAGTGCTAGGATTGCTGGGGATACCTATAATTCACCCCTCCACTTT	CSARIAGDTYNSPLHF
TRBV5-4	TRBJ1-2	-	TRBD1	TGTGCCAGCAGCCCGAGACAGGGGGACTATGGCTACACCTTC	CASSPRQGDYGYTF
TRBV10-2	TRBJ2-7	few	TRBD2	TGCGCCAGCAGCTCCGGGACTAGCGGTTTAGAGCAGTACTTC	CASSSGTSGLEQYF
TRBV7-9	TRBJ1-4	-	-	TGTGCCAGCAGAACACCGGGCGGATCAACTAATGAAAAACTGTTTTTT	CASRTPGGSTNEKLFF
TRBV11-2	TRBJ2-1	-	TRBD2	TGTGCCAGCAGCTTAATGTCTAGCGGGGGTGGGGAGCAGTTCTTC	CASSLMSSGGGEQFF
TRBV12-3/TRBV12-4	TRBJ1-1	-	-	TGTGCCAGCAGTTTAGTTACAGGGATGCGAGAAAAGTCGGCTTTCTTT	CASSLVTGMREKSAFF
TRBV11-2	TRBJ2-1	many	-	TGTGCCAGCAGCTTAGTCCCAACAGGCCCGACCTACAATGAGCAGTTCTTC	CASSLVPTGPTYNEQFF
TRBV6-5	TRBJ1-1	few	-	TGTGCCAGCAGGTCAAGAGGGGGCACTGAAGCTTTCTTT	CASRSRGGTEAFF
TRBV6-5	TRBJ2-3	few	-	TGTGCCAGCAGTTATGACAGCTATAGCACAGATACGCAGTATTTT	CASSYDSYSTDTQYF
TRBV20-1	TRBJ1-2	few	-	TGCAGTCCCTACCCCAAGCCGGAGAACTATGGCTACACCTTC	CSPYPKPENYGYTF